A selection of T cell receptor beta chains follows, all from one sample in a study of identical twins. Each CDR3 protein gets one entry after TCRdb re-called the 5' RACE reads with MiXCR. The data contain approximately 600,000 distinct CDR3 sequences, around 7.4% of them singletons. These data are also associated with another study on yellow fever vaccine responses in identical twins.

Input material: PBMCs. All receptors derive from a woman aged 18 to 35 in good health. The CDR3 runs from the conserved cysteine through the conserved F or W. D genes are given only for firm matches. Only some rows state a clone size, as once, few, many or a class for expanded clones.

TRBV10-3	many	-	TRBJ2-4	TGTGCCATCGGAGAGGACCGAAAAAACATTCAGTACTTC	CAIGEDRKNIQYF
TRBV29-1	-	-	TRBJ2-1	TGCAGCGTTGACCCCGGGTTGTTTAATAATGAGCAGTTCTTC	CSVDPGLFNNEQFF
TRBV6-1	few	-	TRBJ2-1	TGTGCCAGCAGCCCCTCGGGGTACATCTACAATGAGCAGTTCTTC	CASSPSGYIYNEQFF
TRBV7-6	few	-	TRBJ1-6	TGTGCCAGCAGCTTAGATGGCGTGGATAATTCACCCCTCCACTTT	CASSLDGVDNSPLHF
TRBV11-2	few	-	TRBJ2-1	TGTGCCAGCAGCCAGTCAACGCGGGGACAGACCTACAATGAGCAGTTCTTC	CASSQSTRGQTYNEQFF
TRBV12-3/TRBV12-4	-	TRBD1	TRBJ2-6	TGTGCCACAAGGACAGGGGCATATTCTGGGGCCAACGTCCTGACTTTC	CATRTGAYSGANVLTF
TRBV5-1	many	-	TRBJ2-3	TGCGCCAGCAGCTTGGCTCTCTTATCACGTAGCACAGATACGCAGTATTTT	CASSLALLSRSTDTQYF
TRBV5-1	many	-	TRBJ1-1	TGCGCCAGCAGCGCGGGACGGATGAACACTGAAGCTTTCTTT	CASSAGRMNTEAFF
TRBV7-8	-	TRBD1	TRBJ2-3	TGTGCCAGCAGCCACGAGGCAGGGGGCTTGAGTAGCACAGATACGCAGTATTTT	CASSHEAGGLSSTDTQYF
TRBV12-3/TRBV12-4	-	TRBD1	TRBJ1-1	TGTGCCAGCAGTACCGGGACAGGGGCTGAAGCTTTCTTT	CASSTGTGAEAFF
TRBV7-2	many	-	TRBJ2-5	TGTGCCAGCAGCTTATTAGGCGGGGCAGAGACCCAGTACTTC	CASSLLGGAETQYF
TRBV12-3/TRBV12-4	few	TRBD2	TRBJ2-7	TGTGCCAGCAGCCGACTCCGCGGGAGGGCCGGCGAGCAGTACTTC	CASSRLRGRAGEQYF
TRBV11-2	many	-	TRBJ2-7	TGTGCCAGCAGCTTAGATCACAGGTCCTACGAGCAGTACTTC	CASSLDHRSYEQYF
TRBV3-1	many	-	TRBJ2-4	TGTGCCAGCAGCCTGGGAAGAGGGACTCCTCAGTACTTC	CASSLGRGTPQYF
TRBV5-1	-	-	TRBJ2-5	TGCGCCAGCAGCCTGGGACCTGTTCGGGAGACCCAGTACTTC	CASSLGPVRETQYF
TRBV20-1	few	-	TRBJ2-1	TGCAGTGCTAAGGGGGGGCCGATCAATGAGCAGTTCTTC	CSAKGGPINEQFF
TRBV20-1	-	TRBD1	TRBJ2-1	TGCAGTGCTAGAGATCGGGACAGGGAGGACAATGAGCAGTTCTTC	CSARDRDREDNEQFF
TRBV28	few	-	TRBJ1-5	TGTGCCAGCAGTTTTCAAGGTGTTGTAGATCAGCCCCAGCATTTT	CASSFQGVVDQPQHF
TRBV7-2	-	TRBD2	TRBJ2-5	TGTGCCAGCAGCTTAGTGGTGGGAGGGCCCCGAGAGACCCAGTACTTC	CASSLVVGGPRETQYF